One and the same sample provided the 9 T cell receptor beta chains below, sequenced in a study of T cell changes during pregnancy in multiple sclerosis. Produced via immunoSEQ multiplex PCR; TCRdb's table is partial and in-frame only. The data contain 60,000 to 85,000 clones, about nine tenths of them singletons. Source: peripheral blood, taken after pregnancy. The receptors originated from a female donor in good health, enrolled as a control in a pregnancy study.

In nucleotides, the CDR3 is TGTGCCAGCAGGGCCTGGGGGGTGAGAACTGAAGCTTTCTTT. This codes for CASRAWGVRTEAFF. This chain links TRBV28 with TRBJ1-1; TRBD1 is a possible D gene (5 bases). With 6 bases removed from V and 5 bases from J, the gap between germline ends came to 16 bases. CDR3 size: 14 residues. Germline CDR1 and CDR2: MDHEN and SYDVKM.

The V gene is TRBV5-5, the J gene TRBJ2-5, with 8 bases aligning to TRBD2. J lost 5 bases, V lost 2 bases, and 11 bases had no gene match. Germline V gene lookup returns CDR1 SGHKS and CDR2 YYEKEE (reference sequence). CDR3 size: 16 residues. The CDR3, as DNA: TGTGCCAGCAGCTTTGTCTCGGGGGGGGGCCGTGAGACCCAGTACTTC. Residues: CASSFVSGGGRETQYF.

This clone was observed once. V and J are TRBV7-2 and TRBJ2-2, with D unresolved. This CDR3 region has 17 residues. The V end lost 5 bases, the J end lost 2 bases, and 18 bases lay between the germline ends. CDR1 SGHTA and CDR2 FQGNSA come from the germline V gene. The DNA of the CDR3 is TGTGCCAGCAGCAATCGCCCAGGAATCCCTAACACCGGGGAGCTGTTTTTT. This sequence encodes CASSNRPGIPNTGELFF.

This clone was detected once. The V gene is TRBV9, the J gene TRBJ2-1, with 10 positions matching TRBD2. Trimming at V came to 1 base and at J to 9 bases, leaving 10 bases not matched to a gene. CDR1 SGDLS and CDR2 YYNGEE come from the germline V gene. The CDR3 totals 16 residues. The CDR3 region is CASSVNLAGENPEQFF. CDR3 nucleotides: TGTGCCAGCAGCGTAAATCTAGCGGGAGAAAATCCTGAGCAGTTCTTC.

V is TRBV7-9 and J is TRBJ2-1, with TRBD1 as a possible D gene (5 bases). V dropped 5 bases and J dropped 5 bases, with 16 bases sitting between them. The CDR3 spans 15 residues. From germline, CDR1 is SEHNR and CDR2 FQNEAQ (reference sequence). The CDR3 spells CASSPRVAGDNEQFF. The CDR3 DNA reads TGTGCCAGCAGCCCCAGGGTGGCAGGAGACAATGAGCAGTTCTTC. Supplemented by reference TRBV7-9 and TRBJ2-1, the full variable domain reads DTGVSQNPRHKITKRGQNVTFRCDPISEHNRLYWYRQTLGQGPEFLTYFQNEAQLEKSRLLSDRFSAERPKGSFSTLEIQRTEQGDSAMYLCASSPRVAGDNEQFFGPGTRLTVL.

V gene TRBV27 combines with J gene TRBJ1-2, with 7 bases matching TRBD1. V lost 4 bases to trimming and J lost 5 bases; unmatched junction nucleotides: 10. The CDR3 has 15 residues. Germline CDR1 reads MNHEY; CDR2 reads SMNVEV (reference sequence). As DNA, the CDR3 is TGTGCCAGCAGTTCACCCAGGGGGAAGGGGTATGGCTACACCTTC. This encodes CASSSPRGKGYGYTF.

The table lists this clone with a count of one. J is TRBJ2-1 and V is TRBV4-1; D possibly corresponds to TRBD2 (6 bases). The CDR3 totals 15 residues. Germline CDR1 reads MGHRA; CDR2 reads YSYEKL. Trimming removed 1 base at V and 2 bases at J, with 9 bases between. The CDR3 DNA sequence: TGCGCCAGCAGCCAAGTAGCGGTCGCCTACAATGAGCAGTTCTTC. It encodes CASSQVAVAYNEQFF.

The chain carries TRBV5-5 and TRBJ2-5; D is perhaps TRBD1 (5 bases). The length of the CDR3 is 16 residues. Looked up from germline, CDR1 is SGHKS and CDR2 is YYEKEE (reference sequence). The V end was cut by 0 bases, the J end by 4 bases, with 16 bases between. The CDR3 bases are TGTGCCAGCAGCTTGGTAGTCGGCAGGGTACTAGAGACCCAGTACTTC. Its translation: CASSLVVGRVLETQYF.

This chain links TRBV19 with TRBJ2-5; TRBD2 matches 10 bases. J was trimmed by 3 bases and V by 4 bases; bases with no gene match: 8. The CDR3 is 16 residues long. Germline V gives CDR1 LNHDA, CDR2 SQIVND (reference sequence). Written as DNA, the CDR3 is TGTGCCAGTAGTACCCAAGCGGGGGGGAGTAAAGAGACCCAGTACTTC. This encodes CASSTQAGGSKETQYF.